These T cell receptor beta chains were read from a single sample in a study of blood T cell repertoires in COVID-19. Only in-frame clones appear in the TCRdb table, and some are missing; sequencing was by immunoSEQ multiplex PCR. The sample contains 300,000 to 400,000 clones, 70% to 90% of which appear only once. Sequencing used PBMCs or T cells enriched from blood (not recorded which). Receptors were obtained from a woman in her 30s with acute COVID-19. Both conserved end residues are part of each CDR3. Each record gives: CDR3 DNA, CDR3 protein, V gene, J gene, clone size, D gene. D genes are given only for firm matches. Where a row states a size, it is once, few, many or the class of an expanded clone; other rows omit it.

TGCAGCGTTGACCATGATGAAAAACTGTTTTTT	CSVDHDEKLFF	TRBV29-1	TRBJ1-4	NA	NA
TGCGCCAGCAGCTTGGGTGAGGGGGCAACTGGAAACACCATATATTTT	CASSLGEGATGNTIYF	TRBV5-1	TRBJ1-3	NA	TRBD1
TGTGCCAGCAGCTTCCAGGGGAACCTCAATCAGCCCCAGCATTTT	CASSFQGNLNQPQHF	TRBV5-8	TRBJ1-5	NA	NA
TGCGCCAGCAGCTTGGGCCAGACGGGGAACACTGAAGCTTTCTTT	CASSLGQTGNTEAFF	TRBV5-1	TRBJ1-1	NA	NA
TGTGCCAGCAGCACCCCCCTTGGGGGGGGCATGTCCTACAATGAGCAGTTCTTC	CASSTPLGGGMSYNEQFF	TRBV11-2	TRBJ2-1	NA	NA
TGTGCCAGCAGTGAATTTGGGAATAGGGGGCCCCAGCATTTT	CASSEFGNRGPQHF	TRBV6-1	TRBJ1-5	NA	NA
TGTGCCAGCTCACCCGGACAGGGTGTGGTGGAGCAGTACTTC	CASSPGQGVVEQYF	TRBV18	TRBJ2-7	once	TRBD1
TGTGCCACCAGTGATAGTGGGCAGGCAGAGACCCAGTACTTC	CATSDSGQAETQYF	TRBV24-1	TRBJ2-5	once	NA
TGCGCCAGCAGTGATCGGGGGGGGCCGGATACGCAGTATTTT	CASSDRGGPDTQYF	TRBV10-2	TRBJ2-3	NA	TRBD2
TGCGCCAGCAGCCAAGTAGGCAATCAGCCCCAGCATTTT	CASSQVGNQPQHF	TRBV4-3	TRBJ1-5	NA	NA
TGTGCCAGCAGCCCTCCCGGGACTAGCTCGCCCAATGAGCAGTTCTTC	CASSPPGTSSPNEQFF	TRBV4-2	TRBJ2-1	NA	TRBD2
TGTGCCAGCAGTTACGACAGACAGGGCTACGAGCAGTACTTC	CASSYDRQGYEQYF	TRBV6-5	TRBJ2-7	NA	TRBD1